This T cell receptor (beta chain) was sequenced during a study of CD8+CD57+ T cells in acquired aplastic anemia. About the research overall: Recorded DNA amounts for sorted CD4+ and CD8+ cells had an average of approximately 2.9 ug.

Flow cytometry had shown expanded CD8+CD57+ cells in the patients chosen for sequencing. All patients were therapy-naive when blood was sampled. Points on this clonotype: The antigen is not known.

Findings of the study overall: Patients and controls had in common twenty-nine CD8+ CDR3 sequences.

Genomic DNA provided the template from which TCR beta VDJ and CDR3 profiles were obtained. Each CDR3 protein is one row after TCRdb ran MiXCR on the reads. Of 89,000 or so distinct CDR3 sequences listed, around 70% are singletons. CDR1 is SGHAT and CDR2 is FQNNGV in the germline V gene. The CDR3 spans 16 residues. Sample: sorted CD4+, CD8+, or CD8+CD57+ T cells (not recorded which) from PBMCs. This clonotype was sampled from a human donor with aplastic anemia. The genes are TRBV11-2 and TRBJ2-7; TRBD1 aligns across 8 bases. The DNA end is more similar to TRBJ2-1, so the J call may be wrong. CDR3 protein: CASSLGRGPRFNEQFF. CDR3 sequence (DNA): TGTGCCAGCAGCTTAGGCAGGGGGCCCAGATTTAATGAGCAGTTCTTC.